These 12 T cell receptor beta chains came from one sample sequenced in a study of blood T cells in healthy people across ages. Combining a sample-barcoded 5' primer with a J-beta primer mix, a second PCR ran for about 6 to 11 cycles. TCRdb fed the 5' RACE reads into MiXCR, producing one record per CDR3 protein. Of hundreds of thousands of distinct CDR3 sequences listed, around 21% were seen once; the top ten hold approximately 3.6%. The material sequenced was blood. The receptors shown here come from a man in his 70s in good health.

As regards this clonotype: A clone one base away is much larger, so this may be a read error. The chain is built from TRBV15 and TRBJ2-1, with 10 bases lining up with TRBD1. The CDR3 extends over 15 amino acids. Per germline, CDR1 LNHNV and CDR2 YYDKDF (reference sequence). CDR3 residues: CATSRDRGNYNEQLF. The CDR3 DNA sequence: TGTGCCACCAGTAGGGACAGGGGAAACTACAATGAGCAGCTCTTC.

This clonotype came up once. This rearrangement joins TRBV3-1 to TRBJ2-7, with 7 nucleotides matching TRBD2. Unmatched junction bases numbered 7, after V lost 1 base and J lost 1 base. The CDR3 contains 16 residues. Germline V lookup: CDR1 LGHDT, CDR2 YNNKEL (reference sequence). Here the CDR3 reads CASSQGASGASYEQYF. The CDR3 coding sequence is TGTGCCAGCAGCCAAGGGGCTAGCGGTGCGTCCTACGAGCAGTACTTC.

This clonotype was observed a few times. This rearrangement joins TRBV3-1 to TRBJ2-2; 11 bases map to TRBD2. The V and J ends lost 4 bases and 3 bases, in that order; junction bases with no gene match: 4. Germline-derived CDR1 and CDR2 are LGHDT and YNNKEL (reference sequence). This CDR3 contains 16 residues. CDR3 DNA: TGTGCCAGCAGCCCCTCACTAGCGGGAGACACCGGGGAGCTGTTTTTT. It codes for CASSPSLAGDTGELFF.

In its sample, this clonotype was seen a few times. V and J are TRBV3-1 and TRBJ1-2; D not certain. This CDR3 is built from 15 residues. CDR1 is LGHDT and CDR2 is YNNKEL in the germline V gene (reference sequence). Between the trimmed V and J ends, which lost 1 base and 1 base, there was a span of 10 bases. CDR3 coding DNA: TGTGCCAGCAGCCAAGCGGGCAGCCTTAACTATGGCTACACCTTC. Translating it yields CASSQAGSLNYGYTF.

This clonotype was seen at least ten times. CDR3 sequence (DNA): TGCGCCAGCAGCCAGTACCTAGGGTCCTCCTACAATGAGCAGTTCTTC. It codes for CASSQYLGSSYNEQFF. This rearrangement joins TRBV4-1 to TRBJ2-1; D remains ambiguous. Trimming left V 3 bases short and J 0 bases short, with 12 bases between. The CDR3 totals 16 residues. Germline V lookup: CDR1 MGHRA, CDR2 YSYEKL.

This clonotype was counted once. The chain carries TRBV7-9 and TRBJ1-1, with D possibly TRBD1 on 5 matching bases. This CDR3 region has 13 residues. CDR1 SEHNR and CDR2 FQNEAQ come from the germline V gene (reference sequence). The V end was cut by 4 bases, the J end by 5 bases, with 11 bases between. The CDR3 region is CASSSPGGTEAFF. In DNA form, the CDR3 reads TGTGCCAGCAGCTCCCCCGGGGGGACTGAAGCTTTCTTT.

The chain combines TRBV5-1 with TRBJ2-5; 9 bases line up with TRBD2. V dropped 1 base and J dropped 3; count of bases not matched to a gene: 7. From germline, CDR1 is SGHRS and CDR2 YFSETQ. CDR3 size: 16 residues. DNA for the CDR3: TGCGCCAGCAGCTTGCAACCGGGACTAGCAGAAGAGACCCAGTACTTC. Its protein product is CASSLQPGLAEETQYF.

Of note for this clonotype: The junction does not match germline at one end; this may be a read error. The J gene is TRBJ2-5, the V gene TRBV27; D gene ambiguous. Germline V gene data show CDR1 as MNHEY and CDR2 as SMNVEV (reference sequence). The CDR3 is made up of 13 amino acids. Written as DNA, the CDR3 is TGTGCCAGCAGTTTCTGGTTTGGGGATACCCAGCACTTC. Protein sequence: CASSFWFGDTQHF.

CDR3 protein: CASSQAEKETQYF. DNA for the CDR3: TGCGCCAGCAGCCAAGCAGAGAAGGAGACCCAGTACTTC. The chain carries TRBV4-1 and TRBJ2-5; D remains unclear. The germline V gene has CDR1 MGHRA and CDR2 YSYEKL. V lost 1 base, J lost 5 bases, and 8 bases lay in between. The CDR3 is made up of 13 amino acids.

The chain joins TRBV7-2 to TRBJ2-5, with 11 bases matching TRBD1. The CDR3 runs 16 residues. With V trimmed by 1 base and J by 2 bases, 3 bases remained unmatched. Germline-derived CDR1 and CDR2 are SGHTA and FQGNSA. The CDR3 region is CASSLVGTGGQETQYF. The CDR3, as DNA: TGTGCCAGCAGCTTAGTCGGGACAGGGGGTCAAGAGACCCAGTACTTC.

This clonotype was seen a handful of times. The chain uses TRBV29-1 and TRBJ1-1; TRBD1 agrees at 7 bases. CDR3 length equals 12 residues. Germline CDR1 reads SQVTM; CDR2 reads ANQGSEA. With 8 bases clipped from V and 4 bases from J, the junction kept 7 bases outside the gene matches. DNA for the CDR3: TGCAGCACTCGACAGGGAACCACTGAAGCTTTCTTT. Its protein is CSTRQGTTEAFF.

This clonotype was counted only a few times. The chain carries TRBV28 and TRBJ2-6, with D perhaps matching TRBD2 (6 bases). With 6 bases removed from V and 0 bases from J, the gap between germline ends came to 6 bases. Germline assignment: CDR1 MDHEN and CDR2 SYDVKM. This CDR3 spans 14 amino acids. The chain's CDR3 is CASRRGSGANVLTF. The CDR3 coding sequence is TGTGCCAGCAGGCGGGGCTCTGGGGCCAACGTCCTGACTTTC.